The 29 T cell receptor beta chains in this list originate from one sample, sequenced in a study of T-cell reconstitution after alpha-beta-depleted transplantation in children. The TCRbeta library was prepared with unique molecular identifiers. TCRdb reprocessed the PCR reads with MiXCR, giving one entry per CDR3 protein. The table shows approximately 490,000 distinct CDR3 sequences, with under 15% occurring only once. This specimen consisted of PBMCs from the stem cell graft donor, obtained from the stem cell graft. All receptors derive from a human donor who donated a stem cell graft to a child with combined immunodeficiency.

The chain uses TRBV6-2 or TRBV6-3 and TRBJ2-7, with TRBD2 identical over 12 bases. J was trimmed by 1 base and V by 5 bases; bases with no gene match: 6. Germline V gene sequence: CDR1 MNHEY, CDR2 SVGEGT. The CDR3 runs to 16 residues. CDR3 nucleotides: TGTGCCAGCAGTACTTGGACTAGCGGGGATTCCTACGAGCAGTACTTC. Protein: CASSTWTSGDSYEQYF.

This clonotype occurred a few times. For the CDR3, the DNA is TGTGCCAGCAGCTTCGGCGGTTCGTTACTAGCGGGGGTAGGGACCCCCTACAATGAGCAGTTCTTC. Amino acids: CASSFGGSLLAGVGTPYNEQFF. The chain joins TRBV5-4 to TRBJ2-1, with 11 bases aligning to TRBD2. This CDR3 has 22 residues. In germline, CDR1 is SGHNT, CDR2 YYREEE (reference sequence). Trimming removed 2 bases from V and 2 bases from J; junction bases left unmatched: 21. Full variable domain (outside the CDR3, taken from reference TRBV5-4 and TRBJ2-1): ETGVTQSPTHLIKTRGQQVTLRCSSQSGHNTVSWYQQALGQGPQFIFQYYREEENGRGNFPPRFSGLQFPNYSSELNVNALELDDSALYLCASSFGGSLLAGVGTPYNEQFFGPGTRLTVL.

The chain carries TRBV15 and TRBJ2-5; tentative D call: TRBD1 (7 bases). Trimming cost V 0 bases and J 5 bases, with 10 bases left between them. The CDR3 is 14 amino acids. Per germline, CDR1 LNHNV and CDR2 YYDKDF (reference sequence). The CDR3 reads CATSRDAGGETQYF. Written as DNA, the CDR3 is TGTGCCACCAGCAGAGACGCAGGGGGGGAGACCCAGTACTTC.

This clonotype came up a few times. One junction end disagrees with the germline gene, perhaps due to a read error. The chain carries TRBV24-1 and TRBJ1-2; D may be TRBD1 (6 bases). Germline-derived CDR1 and CDR2 are KGHDR and SFDVKD. The CDR3 length is 16 residues. The CDR3 loop reads CATSDGRTDLPFEPTF. The CDR3 DNA sequence: TGTGCCACCAGTGATGGACGGACAGATCTACCCTTCGAGCCAACTTTC.

The chain employs TRBV11-3 and TRBJ2-1; no firm D call. Germline V CDR1 and CDR2: SGHNT, YENEEA. Trimming removed 4 bases from V and 5 bases from J, with 9 bases in between. The CDR3 extends over 13 amino acids. CDR3 loop: CASSSPGHNEQFF. CDR3 sequence (DNA): TGTGCCAGCAGCTCCCCTGGCCACAATGAGCAGTTCTTC. The whole variable domain, remainder taken from reference TRBV11-3 and TRBJ2-1, is EAGVVQSPRYKIIEKKQPVAFWCNPISGHNTLYWYLQNLGQGPELLIRYENEEAVDDSQLPKDRFSAERLKGVDSTLKIQPAELGDSAVYLCASSSPGHNEQFFGPGTRLTVL.

A few counts support this clonotype. The J gene is TRBJ2-7, the V gene TRBV7-9, with D possibly being TRBD1 or TRBD2 (6 bases each). Per germline, CDR1 SEHNR and CDR2 FQNEAQ (reference sequence). V lost 5 bases and J lost 4, with 12 bases in between. The CDR3 loop spans 13 amino acids. CDR3 loop: CASSRGGIYEQYF. Here the CDR3 DNA reads TGTGCCAGCAGCAGAGGGGGGATATACGAGCAGTACTTC.

The chain uses TRBV21-1 and TRBJ2-4; TRBD2, the D gene given by the table, was not confirmed from the DNA. TRBV21-1 is a recognized pseudogene. The CDR3 is 17 residues long. The CDR3 nucleotides read TGTGCCAGCAGTAGGACTAGCGGGGGCTGGGCCAAAAACATTCAGTACTTC. This translates into CASSRTSGGWAKNIQYF.

The genes are TRBV29-1 and TRBJ2-5, with TRBD2 matching over 8 bases. The CDR3 sequence is 15 residues long. Trimming took 6 bases from V and 3 from J; bases not matched to a gene: 12. The germline CDR1 and CDR2 sequences are SQVTM and ANQGSEA. CDR3 coding DNA: TGCAGCGTAAGGGGGGGTAGCGGGACCGAAGAGACCCAGTACTTC. It is translated as CSVRGGSGTEETQYF.

This clonotype came up many times. The rearrangement uses TRBV15 and TRBJ2-7, with D perhaps assigned TRBD1 or TRBD2 (7 bases each). Germline CDR1 LNHNV, CDR2 YYDKDF (reference sequence). This CDR3 has 14 residues. Trimming shortened V by 4 bases and J by 4 bases, and 14 bases separated the two germline ends. The CDR3 sequence: CATSTGGGGYEQYF. The CDR3 DNA reads as TGTGCCACCAGCACAGGGGGAGGGGGGTACGAGCAGTACTTC. The whole variable domain, filled in from reference TRBV15 and TRBJ2-7, reads DAMVIQNPRYQVTQFGKPVTLSCSQTLNHNVMYWYQQKSSQAPKLLFHYYDKDFNNEADTPDNFQSRRPNTSFCFLDIRSPGLGDTAMYLCATSTGGGGYEQYFGPGTRLTVT.

The chain uses TRBV15 and TRBJ2-4, with D tentatively TRBD1 or TRBD2 (5 bases each). V lost 3 bases and J 0 bases, leaving 15 bases between the germline ends. This CDR3 comprises 17 residues. The germline gives CDR1 LNHNV, CDR2 YYDKDF (reference sequence). The DNA of the CDR3 is TGTGCCACCAGCAGGAGGGGATGGGCCCTAGCCAAAAACATTCAGTACTTC. This translates into CATSRRGWALAKNIQYF.

This clonotype was seen many times. V is TRBV20-1 and J is TRBJ2-7, with D hard to call. Germline V gene data show CDR1 as DFQATT and CDR2 as SNEGSKA (reference sequence). There are 11 residues in the CDR3. Trimming stripped 3 bases from V and 9 bases from J, with 12 bases between. The CDR3 nucleotides read TGCAGTGCTAGGACGCCCGTGGGGCAGTACTTC. Its translation: CSARTPVGQYF.

This clonotype was observed many times. The rearrangement joins TRBV20-1 to TRBJ2-7, with TRBD2 matching 7 bases. Trimming removed 6 bases from V and 3 bases from J; junction bases left unmatched: 5. Germline V gene sequence: CDR1 DFQATT, CDR2 SNEGSKA (reference sequence). This CDR3 spans 12 amino acids. The CDR3 DNA reads as TGCAGTGCCCCGTGGGAGGGCTACGAGCAGTACTTC. Protein sequence: CSAPWEGYEQYF.

Worth noting for this clonotype: A junction boundary mismatches the germline segment, possibly from a read error. The chain has TRBV6-5 and TRBJ1-5, with a weak D call TRBD1 (5 bases). The CDR3 spans 16 residues. Germline V gene sequence: CDR1 MNHEY, CDR2 SVGAGI. The CDR3 protein is CASIYGRENSNQPQHF. CDR3 sequence (DNA): TGTGCCAGCATTTACGGCAGGGAAAATAGCAATCAGCCCCAGCATTTT.

The sample holds many counts of this clonotype. The J gene is TRBJ2-2, the V gene TRBV10-3; no firm D call. The CDR3 is made up of 11 amino acids. V shed 3 bases and J shed 6 bases, with 2 bases lying between them. CDR1 and CDR2 (germline): ENHRY, SYGVKD. DNA for the CDR3: TGTGCCATCAGTGACGCCGGGGAGCTGTTTTTT. Protein sequence: CAISDAGELFF.

This clonotype appeared many times. The V and J genes are TRBV12-3 or TRBV12-4 and TRBJ2-1; D is uncertain. The CDR3 extends over 12 amino acids. V lost 1 base, J lost 8 bases, and 6 bases lay in between. The CDR3 region is CASSLGRDEQFF. The CDR3 DNA reads as TGTGCCAGCAGTTTAGGGCGCGATGAGCAGTTCTTC.

This clonotype was detected only a few times. J is TRBJ2-2 and V is TRBV7-8; 7 bases are a match to TRBD1. V lost 4 bases, J lost 6 bases, and 8 bases stayed unmatched. Germline V lookup: CDR1 SGHVS, CDR2 FQNEAQ. The CDR3 consists of 15 residues. The CDR3 DNA reads TGTGCCAGCAGCTCGACCCCAGGGGGAGCCGGGGAGCTGTTTTTT. Its protein product is CASSSTPGGAGELFF.

The J gene is TRBJ2-7, the V gene TRBV12-3 or TRBV12-4; possibly TRBD1 for D (6 bases). Trimming stripped 6 bases from V and 1 base from J, with 16 bases between. The CDR3 is 15 amino acids. CDR3 sequence (DNA): TGTGCCAGCAGCTTGGGACAACCTTTGTCCTACGAGCAGTACTTC. Translated: CASSLGQPLSYEQYF.

This clonotype was observed a handful of times. The chain is built from TRBV2 and TRBJ1-5; the D gene is possibly TRBD1 (6 bases). Germline loops: CDR1 SNHLY, CDR2 FYNNEI. V was pared by 7 bases and J by 7 bases, with 14 bases between. This CDR3 is 13 amino acids long. CDR3 region: CASNGGPWQPQHF. In DNA, the CDR3 is TGTGCCAGCAACGGGGGGCCTTGGCAGCCCCAGCATTTT.

This clonotype was detected ten times or more. The rearrangement links TRBV10-3 to TRBJ2-3; 8 bases match TRBD2. Germline V CDR1 and CDR2: ENHRY, SYGVKD. This CDR3 has 15 residues. With V trimmed by 7 bases and J by 5 bases, 11 bases remained unmatched. CDR3 in amino acids: CAITPGGAGKDTQYF. The CDR3, as DNA: TGTGCCATCACTCCGGGGGGGGCGGGGAAAGATACGCAGTATTTT.

This clonotype has ten or more counts. The chain uses TRBV5-1 and TRBJ1-2, with 7 nucleotides matching TRBD1. The length of the CDR3 is 16 residues. V lost 0 bases and J lost 4; bases outside the gene matches: 9. CDR1 is SGHRS, CDR2 YFSETQ, per germline. CDR3 bases: TGCGCCAGCAGCTTGGCCGTGGAGGGGGCTGGCTATGGCTACACCTTC. It is translated as CASSLAVEGAGYGYTF.

The V and J genes are TRBV7-2 and TRBJ2-7; 10 bases map to TRBD2. Germline V lookup: CDR1 SGHTA, CDR2 FQGNSA. With V trimmed by 0 bases and J by 2 bases, 7 bases remained unmatched. This CDR3 is built from 17 residues. The chain's CDR3 is CASSLAATSGHPYEQYF. The CDR3 DNA follows: TGTGCCAGCAGCTTAGCCGCGACTAGCGGGCACCCCTACGAGCAGTACTTC.

This rearrangement joins TRBV6-2 or TRBV6-3 to TRBJ2-7; no clear D. The germline V gene has CDR1 MNHEY and CDR2 SVGEGT. With 2 bases removed from V and 0 bases from J, the gap between germline ends came to 26 bases. CDR3 length equals 20 residues. The CDR3, as DNA: TGTGCCAGCAGTTACCCCAGCGTGGCAGGACCCCGGCAGAGCTCCTACGAGCAGTACTTC. This translates into CASSYPSVAGPRQSSYEQYF.

This clonotype appeared a few times. This sequence joins TRBV11-3 and TRBJ2-3, with D perhaps TRBD2 (5 bases). V lost 5 bases and J 3 bases, leaving 15 bases between the germline ends. The CDR3 has 15 residues. Germline loops: CDR1 SGHNT, CDR2 YENEEA. For the CDR3, the DNA is TGTGCCAGCAGCCGCCGGAGGACCGGGACAGATACGCAGTATTTT. Translation gives CASSRRRTGTDTQYF.

On this clonotype: Just one base apart from a much larger clone, this may be a read error. The chain combines TRBV5-8 with TRBJ2-7; tentative D call: TRBD1 (6 bases). CDR3 size: 13 residues. The germline V gene encodes CDR1 SGHTS and CDR2 YDEGEE. CDR3 nucleotide sequence: TGTGCCACCAGCCAGGGGACACTTTACGAGCAGTACTTC. Translating it yields CATSQGTLYEQYF.

This clonotype was seen a few times. The rearrangement joins TRBV20-1 to TRBJ2-1; TRBD2 matches 16 bases. This CDR3 comprises 17 residues. Germline assignment: CDR1 DFQATT and CDR2 SNEGSKA (reference sequence). V lost 5 bases to trimming and J lost 9 bases; unmatched junction nucleotides: 13. As DNA, the CDR3 is TGCAGTGCTCCATTACCGGGACTAGCGGGGGGGCCGGGTGAGCAGTTCTTC. Amino acids: CSAPLPGLAGGPGEQFF.

The V gene is TRBV9, the J gene TRBJ2-5, with TRBD2 matching 9 bases. This CDR3 spans 14 amino acids. V was clipped by 6 bases and J by 5 bases; unmatched bases: 8. The germline CDR1 and CDR2 sequences are SGDLS and YYNGEE. CDR3 protein: CASTSAGGGETQYF. The DNA for the CDR3 is TGTGCCAGCACATCCGCGGGAGGGGGGGAGACCCAGTACTTC.

This clonotype turned up a few times. The rearrangement uses TRBV6-2 or TRBV6-3 and TRBJ2-1; weak D call: TRBD2 (7 bases). The CDR3 extends over 16 amino acids. V lost 6 bases to trimming and J lost 3 bases, with 18 bases between them. Germline CDR1 is MNHEY and CDR2 is SVGEGT. DNA of the CDR3: TGTGCCAGCAGCTCAGGGACGGGGGGCATCTACAATGAGCAGTTCTTC. It is translated as CASSSGTGGIYNEQFF.

This clonotype occurred many times. The V gene is TRBV12-3 or TRBV12-4, the J gene TRBJ2-2, with D possibly called TRBD1 or TRBD2 (5 bases each). This CDR3 contains 13 residues. The V end was cut by 6 bases, the J end by 6 bases, with 11 bases between. CDR3 region: CASRPPGPGELFF. CDR3 in DNA: TGTGCCAGCAGGCCCCCGGGACCCGGGGAGCTGTTTTTT.

In its sample, this clonotype was seen a few times. The chain combines TRBV20-1 with TRBJ2-7; D remains ambiguous. CDR3 length equals 15 residues. CDR1 is DFQATT, CDR2 SNEGSKA, per germline (reference sequence). V gave up 4 bases and J gave up 0 bases, with 16 bases separating them. The CDR3 spells CSATPPVTSSYEQYF. The CDR3 DNA is TGCAGTGCTACTCCTCCCGTGACGAGCTCCTACGAGCAGTACTTC.